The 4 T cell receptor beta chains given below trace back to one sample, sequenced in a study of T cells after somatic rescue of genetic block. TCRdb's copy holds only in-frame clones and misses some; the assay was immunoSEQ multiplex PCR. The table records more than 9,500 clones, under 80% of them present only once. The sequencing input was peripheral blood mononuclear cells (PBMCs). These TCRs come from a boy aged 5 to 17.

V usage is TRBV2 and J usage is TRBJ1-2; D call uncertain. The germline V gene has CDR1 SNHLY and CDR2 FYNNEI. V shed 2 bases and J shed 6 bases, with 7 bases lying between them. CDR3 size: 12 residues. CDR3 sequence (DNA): TGTGCCAGCAGTGAAAAAAGGGATGGCTACACCTTC. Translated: CASSEKRDGYTF.

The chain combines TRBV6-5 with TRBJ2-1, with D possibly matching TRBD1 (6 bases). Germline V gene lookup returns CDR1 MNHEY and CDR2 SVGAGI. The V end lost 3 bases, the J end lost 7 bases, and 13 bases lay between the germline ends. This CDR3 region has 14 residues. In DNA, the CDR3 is TGTGCCAGCAGTTATTTCCAGGGGACGAATGAGCAGTTCTTC. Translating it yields CASSYFQGTNEQFF.

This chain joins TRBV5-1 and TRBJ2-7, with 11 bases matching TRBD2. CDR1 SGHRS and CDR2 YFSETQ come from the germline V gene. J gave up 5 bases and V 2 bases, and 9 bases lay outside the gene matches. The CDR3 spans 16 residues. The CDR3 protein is CASSLNPTSGGHEQYF. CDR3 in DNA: TGCGCCAGCAGCTTAAATCCAACTAGCGGGGGACACGAGCAGTACTTC.

The CDR3 sequence: CASSLEAGQYEQYF. CDR3 nucleotide sequence: TGTGCCAGCAGCTTGGAGGCAGGGCAATACGAGCAGTACTTC. The V call is TRBV7-9, the J call TRBJ2-7, with D tentatively TRBD1 or TRBD2 (5 bases each). Trimming took off 3 bases at V and 4 bases at J, with 13 bases between the two ends. Per germline, CDR1 SEHNR and CDR2 FQNEAQ (reference sequence). CDR3 length equals 14 residues.